This T cell receptor (beta chain) was sequenced for a study of regulatory T cells in long-lasting Graves disease. About the study: Antithyroid drugs had been given to newly diagnosed Graves' patients for under 3 months. Regarding the study as a whole: It was in persistent disease that TRBV28, TRBJ1-2 and TRBJ2-5 were favored.

The sample holds many counts of this clonotype. Its cognate antigen is unknown. CDR1 is KGHDR, CDR2 SFDVKD, per germline. The V end lost 5 bases, the J end lost 5 bases, and 11 bases lay between the germline ends. The CDR3 covers 13 residues. Time point described: newly diagnosed GD, antithyroid drugs for less than 3 months. Making the TCR library involved RNA that had been extracted from PBMCs. HTBI primers from iRepertoire and Arm-PCR of CDR3 regions yielded the TCR beta libraries. TCRdb reanalysed the multiplex PCR reads using MiXCR and keeps one entry per CDR3 protein. The sample yields 450,000 to 700,000 distinct CDR3 sequences, 13% seen once. These data were likewise used in another study, on T cells in Graves' hyperthyroidism and ophthalmopathy. This second study notes: In simple terms, a model built on 13 V-J features told ophthalmopathy apart from stable hyperthyroidism.

The source of this sequence is a young man with Graves disease. The gene calls are TRBV24-1 and TRBJ2-5, with a weak D call TRBD1 (5 bases). This sample comprised peripheral blood mononuclear cells (PBMCs), obtained at new diagnosis, from a patient treated with antithyroid drugs. Here the CDR3 reads CATSAGIEETQYF. The CDR3 nucleotides are TGTGCCACCAGTGCAGGGATTGAGGAGACCCAGTACTTC.